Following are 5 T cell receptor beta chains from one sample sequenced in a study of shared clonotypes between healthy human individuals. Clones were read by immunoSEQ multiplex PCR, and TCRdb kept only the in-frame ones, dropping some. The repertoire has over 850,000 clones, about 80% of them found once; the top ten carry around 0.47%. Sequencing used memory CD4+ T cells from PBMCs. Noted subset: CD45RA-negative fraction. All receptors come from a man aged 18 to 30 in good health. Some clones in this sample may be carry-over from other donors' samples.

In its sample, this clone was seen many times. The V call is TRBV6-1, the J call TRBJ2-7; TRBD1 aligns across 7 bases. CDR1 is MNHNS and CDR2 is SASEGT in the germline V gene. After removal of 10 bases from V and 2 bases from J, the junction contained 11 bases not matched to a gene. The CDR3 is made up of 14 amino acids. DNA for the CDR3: TGTGCCACCAAACCAGACAGGGCCACCTACGAGCAGTACTTC. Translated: CATKPDRATYEQYF.

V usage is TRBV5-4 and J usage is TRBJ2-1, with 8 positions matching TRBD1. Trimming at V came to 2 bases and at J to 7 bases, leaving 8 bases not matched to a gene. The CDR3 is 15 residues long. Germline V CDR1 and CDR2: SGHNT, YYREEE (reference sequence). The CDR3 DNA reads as TGTGCCAGCAGCTTTCAGGACAGGGTTCATAATGAGCAGTTCTTC. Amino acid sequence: CASSFQDRVHNEQFF.

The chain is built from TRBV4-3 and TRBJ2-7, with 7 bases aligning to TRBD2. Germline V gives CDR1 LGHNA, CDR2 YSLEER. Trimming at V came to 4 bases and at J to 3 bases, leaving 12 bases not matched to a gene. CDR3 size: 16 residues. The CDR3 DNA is TGCGCCAGCAGCCTCACACGAGTAGCGGGCGTCTACGAGCAGTACTTC. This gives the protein CASSLTRVAGVYEQYF.

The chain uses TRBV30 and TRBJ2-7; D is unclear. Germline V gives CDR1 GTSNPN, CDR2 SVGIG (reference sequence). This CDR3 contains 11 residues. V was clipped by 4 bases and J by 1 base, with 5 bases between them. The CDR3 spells CAWMTSYEQYF. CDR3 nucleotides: TGTGCCTGGATGACATCCTACGAGCAGTACTTC.

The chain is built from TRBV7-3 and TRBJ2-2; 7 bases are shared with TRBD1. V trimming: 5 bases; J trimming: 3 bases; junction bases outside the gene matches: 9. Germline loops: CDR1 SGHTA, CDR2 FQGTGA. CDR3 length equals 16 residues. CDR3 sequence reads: CASSHDRVVHTGELFF. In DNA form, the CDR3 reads TGTGCCAGCAGCCATGACAGGGTGGTGCACACCGGGGAGCTGTTTTTT.